These 5 T cell receptor beta chains share one sample of origin, sequenced in a study of cytomegalovirus exposure and HLA in healthy donors. Profiling relied on immunoSEQ multiplex PCR, and the TCRdb table lists in-frame clones only, not all of them. The sample lists 70,000 or so clones, roughly 92% seen once, with about 1.9% in the top ten. Sequencing used PBMCs. Receptors were obtained from a young woman in good health and CMV-seropositive.

The chain employs TRBV7-8 and TRBJ1-5; a possible D gene is TRBD1 (6 bases). This CDR3 is 17 amino acids long. Trimming pared 0 bases from V and 0 bases from J, leaving 12 bases between. Germline CDR1 and CDR2: SGHVS and FQNEAQ. The CDR3 loop reads CASSLAPGVNSNQPQHF. The CDR3 coding sequence is TGTGCCAGCAGCTTAGCACCAGGGGTTAATAGCAATCAGCCCCAGCATTTT.

The rearrangement uses TRBV13 and TRBJ2-1, with 9 bases that match TRBD2. From germline, CDR1 is PRHDT and CDR2 FYEKMQ (reference sequence). The CDR3 is 16 residues long. V lost 2 bases to trimming and J lost 6 bases; unmatched junction nucleotides: 8. The chain's CDR3 is CASSLLAGGSGNEQFF. CDR3 in DNA: TGTGCCAGCAGCTTACTCGCGGGAGGGTCCGGCAATGAGCAGTTCTTC.

This chain connects TRBV5-6 to TRBJ1-2; TRBD1 is a possible D gene (5 bases). V shed 5 bases and J shed 7 bases, with 18 bases lying between them. The CDR3 is made up of 14 amino acids. The germline CDR1 and CDR2 sequences are SGHDT and YYEEEE. CDR3 sequence reads: CASRAPGTSFGYTF. The DNA of the CDR3 is TGTGCCAGCAGGGCGCCCGGGACTTCATTTGGCTACACCTTC.

This chain uses TRBV6-5 with TRBJ1-1; D is unresolved. V was shortened by 0 bases and J by 1 base, with 9 bases between the two germline ends. CDR1 is MNHEY, CDR2 SVGAGI, per germline. The CDR3 is 15 amino acids. The CDR3 DNA reads TGTGCCAGCAGTTACTCGATCGGCGGGAACACTGAAGCTTTCTTT. It is translated as CASSYSIGGNTEAFF.

The chain recombines TRBV2 with TRBJ1-3, with D maybe TRBD1 (6 bases). This CDR3 is 15 amino acids long. Trimming left V 5 bases short and J 0 bases short, with 11 bases between. Germline V gene lookup returns CDR1 SNHLY and CDR2 FYNNEI. The CDR3 bases are TGTGCCAGCAGTTACAGGGAAGTCTCTGGAAACACCATATATTTT. This gives the protein CASSYREVSGNTIYF.